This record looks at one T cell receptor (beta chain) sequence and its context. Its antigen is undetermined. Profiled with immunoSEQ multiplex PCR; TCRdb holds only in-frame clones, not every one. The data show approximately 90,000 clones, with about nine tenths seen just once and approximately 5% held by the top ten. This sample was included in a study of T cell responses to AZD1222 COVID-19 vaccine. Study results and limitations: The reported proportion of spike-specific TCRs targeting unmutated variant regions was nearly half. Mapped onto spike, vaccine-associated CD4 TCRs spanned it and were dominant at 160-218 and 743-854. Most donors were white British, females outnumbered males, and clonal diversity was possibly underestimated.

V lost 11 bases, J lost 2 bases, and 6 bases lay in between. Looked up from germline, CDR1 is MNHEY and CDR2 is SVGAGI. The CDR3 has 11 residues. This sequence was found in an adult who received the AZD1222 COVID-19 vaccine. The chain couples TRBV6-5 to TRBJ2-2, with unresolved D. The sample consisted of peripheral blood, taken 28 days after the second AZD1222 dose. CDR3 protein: CACTNTGELFF. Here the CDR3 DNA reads TGTGCCTGCACAAACACCGGGGAGCTGTTTTTT.